The sequence of this T cell receptor beta chain was determined in a study of Ad26.COV2.S vaccination and SARS-CoV-2 variants. Study as a whole: Dosing was one shot or two shots 56 days apart. Study-level results: Placebo recipients trailed vaccine recipients in spike-specific TCR breadth.

A note on this clone: Its antigen remains unknown.

Germline assignment: CDR1 LNHDA and CDR2 SQIVND (reference sequence). V was clipped by 9 bases and J by 5 bases; unmatched bases: 6. The CDR3 runs to 12 residues. TCRdb's table, derived via immunoSEQ multiplex PCR, lists solely in-frame clones and lacks some. Among more than 300,000 clones listed, 75% to 90% were seen once. Treatment defined: around 19 received Ad26.COV2.S at low or high dose, single or two shots; several received placebo; per-sample allocation not given. Collection of the samples took place on day 63 after the first injection of vaccine or placebo. The donor's status was that of an adult aged 18-55 years in Boston.

V usage is TRBV19 and J usage is TRBJ1-1, with TRBD1 matching 7 bases. The receptor was derived from a person aged 18 to 65 who received the Ad26.COV2.S COVID-19 vaccine or a placebo. The sample was peripheral blood, taken in a trial of Ad26.COV2.S vaccine versus placebo. The CDR3: CASLRGLTEAFF. CDR3 DNA sequence: TGTGCCAGCCTAAGGGGGCTGACTGAAGCTTTCTTT. Full variable domain (remainder filled in from reference TRBV19 and TRBJ1-1): DGGITQSPKYLFRKEGQNVTLSCEQNLNHDAMYWYRQDPGQGLRLIYYSQIVNDFQKGDIAEGYSVSREKKESFPLTVTSAQKNPTAFYLCASLRGLTEAFFGQGTRLTVV.